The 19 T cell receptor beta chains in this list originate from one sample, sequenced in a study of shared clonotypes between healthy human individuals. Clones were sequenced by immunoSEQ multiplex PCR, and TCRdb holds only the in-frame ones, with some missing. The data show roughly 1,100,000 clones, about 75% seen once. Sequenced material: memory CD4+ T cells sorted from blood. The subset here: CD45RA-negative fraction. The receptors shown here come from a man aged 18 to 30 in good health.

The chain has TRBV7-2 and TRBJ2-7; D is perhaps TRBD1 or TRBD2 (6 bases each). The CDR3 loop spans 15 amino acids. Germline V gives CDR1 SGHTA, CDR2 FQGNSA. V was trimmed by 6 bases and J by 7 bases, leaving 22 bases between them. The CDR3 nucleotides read TGTGCCAGCAGTTATCAAAGGGGGGCCGCGAGGGAGCAGTACTTC. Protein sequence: CASSYQRGAAREQYF.

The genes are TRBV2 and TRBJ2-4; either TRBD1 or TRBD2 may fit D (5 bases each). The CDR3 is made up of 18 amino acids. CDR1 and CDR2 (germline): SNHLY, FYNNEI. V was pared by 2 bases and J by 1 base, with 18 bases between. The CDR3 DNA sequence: TGTGCCAGCAGTGAAAGTCAGGGTAGAGGGTTGGCCAAAAACATTCAGTACTTC. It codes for CASSESQGRGLAKNIQYF. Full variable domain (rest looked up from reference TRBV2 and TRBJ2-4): EPEVTQTPSHQVTQMGQEVILRCVPISNHLYFYWYRQILGQKVEFLVSFYNNEISEKSEIFDDQFSVERPDGSNFTLKIRSTKLEDSAMYFCASSESQGRGLAKNIQYFGAGTRLSVL.

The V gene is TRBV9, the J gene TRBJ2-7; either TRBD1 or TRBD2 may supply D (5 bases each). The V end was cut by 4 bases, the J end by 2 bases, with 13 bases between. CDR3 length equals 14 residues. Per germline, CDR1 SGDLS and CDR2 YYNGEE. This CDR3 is CASSNRDLPYEQYF. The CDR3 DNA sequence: TGTGCCAGCAGCAATAGGGACCTCCCCTACGAGCAGTACTTC.

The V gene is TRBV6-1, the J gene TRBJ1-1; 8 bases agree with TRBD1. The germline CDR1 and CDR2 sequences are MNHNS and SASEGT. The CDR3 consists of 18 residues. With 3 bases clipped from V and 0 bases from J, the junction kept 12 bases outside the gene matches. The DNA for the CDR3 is TGTGCCAGCAGTGATGGACAGGGTAGGGCAAATATGAACACTGAAGCTTTCTTT. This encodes CASSDGQGRANMNTEAFF.

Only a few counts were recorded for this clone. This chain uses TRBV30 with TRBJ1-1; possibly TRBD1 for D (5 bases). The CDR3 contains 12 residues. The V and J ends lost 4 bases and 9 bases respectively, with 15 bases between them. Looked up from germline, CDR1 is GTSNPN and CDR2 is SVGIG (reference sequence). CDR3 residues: CAWTTARNQAFF. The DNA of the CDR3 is TGTGCCTGGACGACAGCCAGAAACCAAGCTTTCTTT.

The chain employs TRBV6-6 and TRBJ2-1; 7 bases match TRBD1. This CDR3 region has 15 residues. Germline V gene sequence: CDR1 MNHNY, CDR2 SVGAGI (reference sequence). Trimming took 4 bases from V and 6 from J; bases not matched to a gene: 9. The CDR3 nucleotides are TGTGCCAGCAGTTTCAGACCTGACAGGGCCAATGAGCAGTTCTTC. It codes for CASSFRPDRANEQFF.

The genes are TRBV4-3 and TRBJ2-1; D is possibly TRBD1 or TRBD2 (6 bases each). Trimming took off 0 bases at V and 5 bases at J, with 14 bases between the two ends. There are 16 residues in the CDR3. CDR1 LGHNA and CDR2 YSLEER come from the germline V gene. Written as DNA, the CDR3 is TGCGCCAGCAGCCAAGAGGCGGGGACACCCCACAATGAGCAGTTCTTC. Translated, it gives CASSQEAGTPHNEQFF.

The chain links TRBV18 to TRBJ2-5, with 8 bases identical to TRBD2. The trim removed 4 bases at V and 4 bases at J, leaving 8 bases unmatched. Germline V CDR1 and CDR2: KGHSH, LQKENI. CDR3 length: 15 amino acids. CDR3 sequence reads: CASSQGIAGRETQYF. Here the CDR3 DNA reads TGTGCCAGCTCACAGGGCATAGCGGGAAGAGAGACCCAGTACTTC.

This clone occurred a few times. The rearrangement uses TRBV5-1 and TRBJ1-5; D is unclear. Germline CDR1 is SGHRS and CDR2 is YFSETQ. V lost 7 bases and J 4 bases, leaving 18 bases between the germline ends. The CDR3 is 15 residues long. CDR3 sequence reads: CASPRISGSNQPQHF. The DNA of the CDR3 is TGCGCCAGCCCCCGCATAAGTGGGAGTAATCAGCCCCAGCATTTT.

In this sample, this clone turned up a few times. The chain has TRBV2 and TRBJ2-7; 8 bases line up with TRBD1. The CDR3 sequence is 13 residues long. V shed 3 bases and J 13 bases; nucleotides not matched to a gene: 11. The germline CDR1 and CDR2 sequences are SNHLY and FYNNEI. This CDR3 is CASSETGQAHLYF. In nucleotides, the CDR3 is TGTGCCAGCAGTGAGACGGGACAGGCTCATCTATACTTC.

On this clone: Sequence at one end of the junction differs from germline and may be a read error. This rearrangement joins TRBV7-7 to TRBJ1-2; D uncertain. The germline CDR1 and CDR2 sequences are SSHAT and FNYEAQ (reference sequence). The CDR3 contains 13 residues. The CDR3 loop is CASTLRGSDGYTF. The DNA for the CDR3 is TGTGCTAGCACGCTCCGGGGATCGGATGGCTACACCTTC.

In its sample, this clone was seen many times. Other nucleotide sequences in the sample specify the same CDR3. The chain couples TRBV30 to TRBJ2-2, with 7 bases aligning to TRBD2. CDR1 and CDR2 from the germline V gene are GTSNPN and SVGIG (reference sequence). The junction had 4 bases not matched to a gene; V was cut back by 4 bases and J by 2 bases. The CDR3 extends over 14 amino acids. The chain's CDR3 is CAWIGTTNTGELFF. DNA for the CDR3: TGTGCCTGGATCGGGACTACCAACACCGGGGAGCTGTTTTTT.

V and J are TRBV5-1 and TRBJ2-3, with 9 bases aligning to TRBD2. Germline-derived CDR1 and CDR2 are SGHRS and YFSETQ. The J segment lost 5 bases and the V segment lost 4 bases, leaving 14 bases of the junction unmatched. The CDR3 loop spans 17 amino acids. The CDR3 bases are TGCGCCAGCAGCCCCCACCCCGTGGGCGGGGGGGAAGATACGCAGTATTTT. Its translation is CASSPHPVGGGEDTQYF. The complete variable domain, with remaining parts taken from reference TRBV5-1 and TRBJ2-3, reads KAGVTQTPRYLIKTRGQQVTLSCSPISGHRSVSWYQQTPGQGLQFLFEYFSETQRNKGNFPGRFSGRQFSNSRSEMNVSTLELGDSALYLCASSPHPVGGGEDTQYFGPGTRLTVL.

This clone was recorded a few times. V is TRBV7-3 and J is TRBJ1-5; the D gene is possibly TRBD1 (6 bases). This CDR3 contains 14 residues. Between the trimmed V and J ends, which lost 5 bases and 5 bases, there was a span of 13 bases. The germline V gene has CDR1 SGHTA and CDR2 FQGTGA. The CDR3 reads CASSGPRGDQPQHF. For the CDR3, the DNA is TGTGCCAGCAGCGGACCCAGGGGTGATCAGCCCCAGCATTTT.

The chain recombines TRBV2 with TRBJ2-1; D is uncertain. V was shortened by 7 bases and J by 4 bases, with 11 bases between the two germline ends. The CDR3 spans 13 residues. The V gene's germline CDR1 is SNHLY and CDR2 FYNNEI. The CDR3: CASMIWEYNEQFF. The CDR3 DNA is TGTGCCAGCATGATTTGGGAATACAATGAGCAGTTCTTC.

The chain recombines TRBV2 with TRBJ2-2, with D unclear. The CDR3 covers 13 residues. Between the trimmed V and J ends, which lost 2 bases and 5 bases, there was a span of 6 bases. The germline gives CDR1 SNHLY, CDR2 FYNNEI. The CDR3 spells CASSEIKTGELFF. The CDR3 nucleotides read TGTGCCAGCAGTGAAATTAAAACCGGGGAGCTGTTTTTT.

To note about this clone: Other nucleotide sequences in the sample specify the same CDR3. CDR3 residues: CASSVGSEGNTIYF. Written as DNA, the CDR3 is TGTGCCAGCAGCGTGGGTTCGGAAGGAAACACCATATATTTT. The V and J genes are TRBV9 and TRBJ1-3; D gene uncertain. Trimming took off 2 bases at V and 4 bases at J, with 10 bases between the two ends. From germline, CDR1 is SGDLS and CDR2 YYNGEE. The CDR3 runs 14 residues. The full variable domain, in which reference TRBV9 and TRBJ1-3 provide the parts outside the CDR3, is DSGVTQTPKHLITATGQRVTLRCSPRSGDLSVYWYQQSLDQGLQFLIQYYNGEERAKGNILERFSAQQFPDLHSELNLSSLELGDSALYFCASSVGSEGNTIYFGEGSWLTVV.

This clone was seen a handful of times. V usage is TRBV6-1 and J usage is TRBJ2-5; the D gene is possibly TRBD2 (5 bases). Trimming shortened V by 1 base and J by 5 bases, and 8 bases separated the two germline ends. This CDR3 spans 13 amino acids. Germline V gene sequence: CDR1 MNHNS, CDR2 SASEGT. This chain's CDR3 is CASSEGSVETQYF. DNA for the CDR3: TGTGCCAGCAGTGAAGGTAGCGTTGAGACCCAGTACTTC.

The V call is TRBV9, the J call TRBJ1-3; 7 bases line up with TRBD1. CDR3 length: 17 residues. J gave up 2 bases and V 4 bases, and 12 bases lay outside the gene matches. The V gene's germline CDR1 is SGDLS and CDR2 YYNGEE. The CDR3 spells CASSRTHHDRAGNTIYF. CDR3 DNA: TGTGCCAGCAGCCGCACCCACCACGACAGGGCTGGAAACACCATATATTTT.